The source of this T cell receptor (beta chain) is a study of T-cell memory formation after mild COVID-19. There are 11 residues in the CDR3. Germline assignment: CDR1 ENHRY and CDR2 SYGVKD. V dropped 4 bases and J dropped 10 bases, with 8 bases sitting between them. 5'RACE with constant-segment primers yielded barcoded, UMI-tagged TCR alpha and TCR beta cDNA libraries. Via MiXCR, TCRdb re-called the 5' RACE reads, giving one row per CDR3 protein. The sample carries hundreds of thousands of distinct CDR3 sequences, roughly 14% recorded once. The sequence was obtained from an adult woman who had mild COVID-19 (a few samples of this study predate the infection). Cell type and time point are not known. The chain has TRBV10-3 and TRBJ2-1; unclear D gene. Material for sequencing was PBMCs or a T cell subset sorted from them (not recorded which). CDR3 residues: CAISAQDEQFF. DNA of the CDR3: TGTGCCATCAGTGCCCAGGACGAGCAGTTCTTC.